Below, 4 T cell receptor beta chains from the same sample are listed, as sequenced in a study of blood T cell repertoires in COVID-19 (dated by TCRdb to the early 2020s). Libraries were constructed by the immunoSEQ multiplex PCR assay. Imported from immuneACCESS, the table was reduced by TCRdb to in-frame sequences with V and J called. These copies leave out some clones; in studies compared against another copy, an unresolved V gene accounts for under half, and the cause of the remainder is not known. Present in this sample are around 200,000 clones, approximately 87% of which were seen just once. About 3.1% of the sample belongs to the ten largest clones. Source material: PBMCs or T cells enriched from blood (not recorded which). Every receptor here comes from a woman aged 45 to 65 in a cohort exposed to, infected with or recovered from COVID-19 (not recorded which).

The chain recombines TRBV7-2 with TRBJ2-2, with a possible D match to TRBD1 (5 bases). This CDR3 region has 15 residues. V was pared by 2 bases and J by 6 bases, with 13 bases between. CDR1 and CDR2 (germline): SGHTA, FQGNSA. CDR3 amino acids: CASSLRPLRAGELFF. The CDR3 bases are TGTGCCAGCAGCTTACGACCTCTCAGGGCCGGGGAGCTGTTTTTT. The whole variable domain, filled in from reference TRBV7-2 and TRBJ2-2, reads GAGVSQSPSNKVTEKGKDVELRCDPISGHTALYWYRQSLGQGLEFLIYFQGNSAPDKSGLPSDRFSAERTGGSVSTLTIQRTQQEDSAVYLCASSLRPLRAGELFFGEGSRLTVL.

Here the CDR3 reads CASSLNDRTGNTIYF. The CDR3 coding sequence is TGTGCCAGCAGCTTAAACGACAGGACTGGAAACACCATATATTTT. V usage is TRBV7-6 and J usage is TRBJ1-3; TRBD1 might be the D (6 bases). Germline loops: CDR1 SGHVS, CDR2 FNYEAQ. The CDR3 has 15 residues. V was pared by 2 bases and J by 2 bases, with 10 bases between.

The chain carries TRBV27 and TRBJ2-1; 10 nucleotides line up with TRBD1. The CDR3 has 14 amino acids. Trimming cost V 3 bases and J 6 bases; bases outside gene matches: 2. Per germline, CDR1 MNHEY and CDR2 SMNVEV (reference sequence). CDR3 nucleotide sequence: TGTGCCAGCAGTTTGAGGACAGGGGGCAATGAGCAGTTCTTC. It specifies CASSLRTGGNEQFF.

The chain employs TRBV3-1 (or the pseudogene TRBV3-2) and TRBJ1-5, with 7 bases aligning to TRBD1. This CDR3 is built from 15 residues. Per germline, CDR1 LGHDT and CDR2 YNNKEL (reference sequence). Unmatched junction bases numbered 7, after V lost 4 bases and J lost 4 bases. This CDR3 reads CASSPKTQGNQPQHF. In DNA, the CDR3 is TGTGCCAGCAGCCCGAAAACACAGGGGAATCAGCCCCAGCATTTT.